The clone carrying this T cell receptor (beta chain) showed up just a few times. The data belong to a study of cytomegalovirus exposure and HLA in healthy donors. It was with 60 Vbeta and 13 Jbeta primers that the PCR ran. Measured with immunoSEQ multiplex PCR; TCRdb has only the in-frame clones, and not every one. The sample consists of roughly 100,000 clones, about 9.4% of them appearing once. V was clipped by 4 bases and J by 0 bases, with 12 bases between them. The CDR3 is 15 residues long. Germline loops: CDR1 MNHEY, CDR2 SMNVEV (reference sequence). Material for sequencing was PBMCs. The TCR comes from a middle-aged man in good health and CMV-seropositive. This chain uses TRBV27 with TRBJ2-5; maybe TRBD1 (5 bases). The CDR3 is CASSSPAGNQETQYF. CDR3 coding DNA: TGTGCCAGCAGTTCACCGGCAGGGAACCAAGAGACCCAGTACTTC.